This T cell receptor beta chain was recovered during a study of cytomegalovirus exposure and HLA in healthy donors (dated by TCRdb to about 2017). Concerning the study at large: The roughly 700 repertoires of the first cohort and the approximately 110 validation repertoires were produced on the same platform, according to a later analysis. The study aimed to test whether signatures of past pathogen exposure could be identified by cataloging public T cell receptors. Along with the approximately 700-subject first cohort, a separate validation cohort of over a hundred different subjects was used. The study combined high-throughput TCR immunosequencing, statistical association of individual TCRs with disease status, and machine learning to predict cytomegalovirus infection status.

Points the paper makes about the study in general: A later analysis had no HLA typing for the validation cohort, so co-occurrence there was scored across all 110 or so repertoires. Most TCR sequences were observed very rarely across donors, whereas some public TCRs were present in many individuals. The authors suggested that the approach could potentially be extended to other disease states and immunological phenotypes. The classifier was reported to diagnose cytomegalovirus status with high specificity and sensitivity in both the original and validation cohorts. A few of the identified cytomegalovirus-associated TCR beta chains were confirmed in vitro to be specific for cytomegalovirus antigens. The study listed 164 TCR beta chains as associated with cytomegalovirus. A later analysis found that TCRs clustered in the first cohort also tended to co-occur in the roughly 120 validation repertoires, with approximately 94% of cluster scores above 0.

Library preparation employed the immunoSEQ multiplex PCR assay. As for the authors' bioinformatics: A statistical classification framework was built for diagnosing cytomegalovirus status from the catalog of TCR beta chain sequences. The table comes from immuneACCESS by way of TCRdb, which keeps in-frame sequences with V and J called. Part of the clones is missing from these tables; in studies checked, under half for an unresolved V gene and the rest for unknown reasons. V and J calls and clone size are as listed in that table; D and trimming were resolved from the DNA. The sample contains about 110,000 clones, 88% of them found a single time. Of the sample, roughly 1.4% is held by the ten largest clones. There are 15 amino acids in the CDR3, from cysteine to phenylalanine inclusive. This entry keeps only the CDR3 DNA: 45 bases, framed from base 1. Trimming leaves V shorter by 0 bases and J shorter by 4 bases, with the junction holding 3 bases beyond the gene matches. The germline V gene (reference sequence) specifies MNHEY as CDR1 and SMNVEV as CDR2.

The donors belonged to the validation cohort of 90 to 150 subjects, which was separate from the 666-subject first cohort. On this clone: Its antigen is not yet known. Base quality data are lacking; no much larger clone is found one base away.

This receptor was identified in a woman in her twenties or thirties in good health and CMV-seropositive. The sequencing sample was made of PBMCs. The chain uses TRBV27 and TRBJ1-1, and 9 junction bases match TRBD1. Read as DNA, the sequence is TGTGCCAGCAGTTTATCCGGGACAGGGTTCACTGAAGCTTTCTTT. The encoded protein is CASSLSGTGFTEAFF.